In its sample, the clone carrying this T cell receptor beta chain was seen many times. The CDR3 runs 12 residues. V was trimmed by 5 bases and J by 3 bases, leaving 10 bases between them. Per germline, CDR1 SQVTM and CDR2 ANQGSEA. This specimen comes from a study of T-cell reconstitution after alpha-beta-depleted transplantation in children. The TCRbeta library was prepared with unique molecular identifiers. MiXCR, applied by TCRdb to the PCR reads, yields one record per CDR3 protein. The sample lists about 200,000 distinct CDR3 sequences, around 7% seen once, with just over 5.5% in the top ten. V gene TRBV29-1 combines with J gene TRBJ1-2, with D unresolved. This receptor was identified in a boy aged 2 to 10 with acute lymphoblastic leukemia, due to receive a stem cell transplant. Sample: PBMCs, taken before TCRalphabeta/CD19-depleted stem cell transplant. CDR3 in amino acids: CSVTLLYYGYTF. CDR3 nucleotide sequence: TGCAGCGTTACCCTCCTGTACTATGGCTACACCTTC.